One sample yielded the 8 T cell receptor beta chains listed below, sequenced in a study of CXCR3-negative and CXCR3-positive naive CD8 T cells. The TRB libraries of cDNA were built by UMI-labeled 5' RACE. TCRdb derives one entry per CDR3 protein from the 5' RACE reads, leaving out DNA. Seen in this sample are more than 45,000 distinct CDR3 sequences; the ten most common clones hold 0.42%. Sample: naive CXCR3- CD8+ T cells from blood. Indicated subset: CD45RO-CCR7+CD27+CD95- naive CD8+ T cells lacking CXCR3 (TNR3-). The receptor set was obtained from a human donor in good health. Some clones in this sample may be carry-over from other donors' samples.

The chain is built from TRBV29-1 and TRBJ2-7; checking the TCRdb D call of TRBD1 is not possible without DNA. Germline V gives CDR1 SQVTM, CDR2 ANQGSEA. The CDR3 consists of 14 residues. CDR3 residues: CSFRTGRGSYEQYF.

CDR3 amino acids: CSVGDRQSYGYTF. The chain links TRBV29-1 to TRBJ1-2; the D call of TRBD1 rests on TCRdb alone, since no DNA is present to check it. CDR3 size: 13 residues. Germline assignment: CDR1 SQVTM and CDR2 ANQGSEA.

CDR3 loop: CASSQDVELVTPLHF. The chain couples TRBV4-3 to TRBJ1-6. This CDR3 spans 15 amino acids. The germline CDR1 and CDR2 sequences are LGHNA and YSLEER.

The chain carries TRBV29-1 and TRBJ2-1; TCRdb returns TRBD2, unconfirmable since there is no DNA. The CDR3 has 14 residues. Germline V gene data show CDR1 as SQVTM and CDR2 as ANQGSEA. The CDR3 reads CSVEDRTSGHRQFF.

The chain recombines TRBV15 with TRBJ2-4; TCRdb returns TRBD1, unconfirmable since there is no DNA. Germline assignment: CDR1 LNHNV and CDR2 YYDKDF (reference sequence). This CDR3 comprises 17 residues. The CDR3 here is CATSSWGQDLAKNIQYF.

The V gene is TRBV4-3, the J gene TRBJ2-2. Per the germline V gene, CDR1 is LGHNA and CDR2 is YSLEER. This CDR3 region has 14 residues. CDR3 in amino acids: CASSPSTNTGELFF.

The V and J genes are TRBV20-1 and TRBJ2-7; TCRdb's D gene call, TRBD1, goes unchecked for lack of DNA. Germline V gene data show CDR1 as DFQATT and CDR2 as SNEGSKA (reference sequence). The CDR3 covers 15 residues. The CDR3 reads CSARVPWTGSYEQYF.

The CDR3 reads CASSVVGLGREQFF. The chain has TRBV12-3 or TRBV12-4 and TRBJ2-1; TCRdb's D gene call, TRBD2, goes unchecked for lack of DNA. The CDR3 contains 14 residues.